This is a list of T cell receptor beta chains from one sample in a study of blood T cell repertoires in COVID-19. Clones were read by immunoSEQ multiplex PCR, and TCRdb kept only the in-frame ones, dropping some. The data contain fewer than 250,000 clones, about 90% of them seen just once; the ten biggest clones take up roughly 1.2%. Input material: peripheral blood. Receptors originate from a man aged 30 to 39 with acute or convalescent COVID-19. Both conserved end residues are part of each CDR3. The D gene is left open where the match is weak. Where a row states a size, it is once, few, many or the class of an expanded clone; other rows omit it.

length | D | J | size | V | DNA | CDR3
16 | TRBD2 | TRBJ2-1 | NA | TRBV18 | TGTGCCAGCTCACCCACACTAGCGGCACTATACAATGAGCAGTTCTTC | CASSPTLAALYNEQFF
14 | NA | TRBJ1-1 | NA | TRBV18 | TGTGCCAGCTCACGGGGGGGCGTAAACACTGAAGCTTTCTTT | CASSRGGVNTEAFF
13 | NA | TRBJ1-5 | NA | TRBV15 | TGTGCCACCAGCCCTGACTTTAATCAGCCCCAGCATTTT | CATSPDFNQPQHF
16 | TRBD2 | TRBJ2-3 | NA | TRBV4-2 | TGTGCCAGCAGCCAAGATCCTAGCGGGGTAGGAGATACGCAGTATTTT | CASSQDPSGVGDTQYF
15 | NA | TRBJ1-6 | NA | TRBV28 | TGTGCCGTCCAACAGGGCCCCCTAAATAATTCACCCCTCCACTTT | CAVQQGPLNNSPLHF
15 | TRBD1 | TRBJ2-3 | NA | TRBV11-2 | TGTGCCAGCAGTCGGGGACAGTTGAACACAGATACGCAGTATTTT | CASSRGQLNTDTQYF
15 | TRBD1 | TRBJ1-1 | NA | TRBV28 | TGTGCCAGCAGCCCCCCCGGGACAGGTAGGACTGAAGCTTTCTTT | CASSPPGTGRTEAFF
16 | TRBD1 | TRBJ2-3 | NA | TRBV11-2 | TGTGCCAGCAGCTTAGGGGGACAGGTTCGCACAGATACGCAGTATTTT | CASSLGGQVRTDTQYF
12 | NA | TRBJ1-3 | NA | TRBV11-2 | TGTGCCAGCAGCTTAGATCTAAACACCATATATTTT | CASSLDLNTIYF
14 | NA | TRBJ1-2 | NA | TRBV7-9 | TGTGCCAGCAGCTTAGGGGGGCGTGGATATGGCTACACCTTC | CASSLGGRGYGYTF
16 | TRBD1 | TRBJ1-1 | NA | TRBV14 | TGTGCCAGCAGCCACGGGACAGGGCAGCGGAGGGCTGAAGCTTTCTTT | CASSHGTGQRRAEAFF
10 | NA | TRBJ2-1 | once | TRBV29-1 | TGCAGCGTGGGGACTTATGAGCAGTTCTTC | CSVGTYEQFF
15 | NA | TRBJ2-7 | NA | TRBV3-1/TRBV3-2 | TGTGCCAGCAGCCAAACAGGGGAGGTCCGCTACGAGCAGTACTTC | CASSQTGEVRYEQYF
12 | NA | TRBJ1-2 | NA | TRBV20-1 | TGCAGTGCTAGTCCTTATTACTATGGCTACACCTTC | CSASPYYYGYTF
13 | NA | TRBJ2-1 | NA | TRBV28 | TGTGCCAGCAGCCCCACTAGTGTTGGTGAGCAGTTCTTC | CASSPTSVGEQFF
14 | TRBD1 | TRBJ1-1 | once | TRBV6-4 | TGTGCCAGCAGCAGGGGGTCCGGGGACACTGAAGCTTTCTTT | CASSRGSGDTEAFF
14 | TRBD1 | TRBJ2-7 | NA | TRBV28 | TGTGCCAGCAGTTTGTCGGACAGGTCCTACGAGCAGTACTTC | CASSLSDRSYEQYF
13 | TRBD2 | TRBJ2-7 | NA | TRBV28 | TGTGCCAGCAGTTCGAGCGGGACCGGCGAGCAGTACTTC | CASSSSGTGEQYF
11 | NA | TRBJ1-2 | NA | TRBV5-6 | TGTGCCAGCAGTCTCCGGTTCGGCTACACCTTC | CASSLRFGYTF
14 | TRBD2 | TRBJ2-1 | few | TRBV29-1 | TGCAGCGGCAGATTCGGGACTAGCCCCCTAGAGCAGTTCTTC | CSGRFGTSPLEQFF
15 | TRBD1 | TRBJ2-5 | NA | TRBV7-6 | TGTGCCAGCAGCTTGGGGACAGGGGTCTTTCAGACCCAGTACTTC | CASSLGTGVFQTQYF
13 | NA | TRBJ1-1 | NA | TRBV7-9 | TGTGCCAGCAGCGGACAGATTAACACTGAAGCTTTCTTT | CASSGQINTEAFF
16 | TRBD1 | TRBJ2-3 | NA | TRBV5-1 | TGCGCCAGCAGTACGTTGGGACAGGGGGGGACAGATACGCAGTATTTT | CASSTLGQGGTDTQYF
15 | NA | TRBJ2-3 | NA | TRBV6-6 | TGTGCCAGCAGTCCCCAGGCTTCTAGCACAGATACGCAGTATTTT | CASSPQASSTDTQYF
15 | TRBD2 | TRBJ2-3 | NA | TRBV14 | TGTGCCAGCAGCCCGGGACTAGCGCTCACAGATACGCAGTATTTT | CASSPGLALTDTQYF
15 | NA | TRBJ2-7 | NA | TRBV6-1 | TGTGCCAGCAGTGAAGCGCACGGGAGCTCCTACGAGCAGTACTTC | CASSEAHGSSYEQYF
14 | TRBD1 | TRBJ1-6 | NA | TRBV5-1 | TGCGCCAGCAGAATAACAGGGGGACTTTCACCCCTCCACTTT | CASRITGGLSPLHF
17 | TRBD2 | TRBJ2-1 | NA | TRBV5-4 | TGTGCCAGCAGCTTGGGTGGGACTAGCGGGGCCGGACGGGAGCAGTTCTTC | CASSLGGTSGAGREQFF
17 | TRBD2 | TRBJ2-7 | NA | TRBV5-6 | TGTGCCAGCAGCCGCCTAGCGGGGGCCGACATCACCTACGAGCAGTACTTC | CASSRLAGADITYEQYF
14 | TRBD1 | TRBJ2-7 | NA | TRBV4-1 | TGCGCCAGCAGCCGGGGACAGGCCGACGGCGAGCAGTACTTC | CASSRGQADGEQYF
14 | NA | TRBJ1-4 | NA | TRBV13 | TGTGCCAGCAGCGGACCTGGGCGGGGTGAAAAACTGTTTTTT | CASSGPGRGEKLFF
14 | NA | TRBJ2-3 | NA | TRBV6-5 | TGTGCCAGCAGTTACGAGCGAAACACAGATACGCAGTATTTT | CASSYERNTDTQYF
15 | TRBD1 | TRBJ2-2 | NA | TRBV6-5 | TGTGCCAGCAGCAGGACAGGGGCGGCCACCGGGGAGCTGTTTTTT | CASSRTGAATGELFF
11 | NA | TRBJ1-5 | once | TRBV6-6 | TGTGCCAGCAGCCCAAGGGGGCCCCAGCATTTT | CASSPRGPQHF
13 | NA | TRBJ1-3 | NA | TRBV12-3/TRBV12-4 | TGTGCCAGCAGTTGGGGCCAGGGAAACACCATATATTTT | CASSWGQGNTIYF
17 | TRBD2 | TRBJ2-2 | NA | TRBV7-6 | TGTGCCAGCAGCTCCGGGACTAGCGGAACGAACACCGGGGAGCTGTTTTTT | CASSSGTSGTNTGELFF
13 | NA | TRBJ1-1 | few | TRBV6-6 | TGTGCCAGCAGTTACTTGGGCAACACTGAAGCTTTCTTT | CASSYLGNTEAFF
14 | NA | TRBJ1-6 | NA | TRBV3-1/TRBV3-2 | TGTGCCAGCAGCCAGGGCGACGTTAATTCACCCCTCCACTTT | CASSQGDVNSPLHF
15 | TRBD1 | TRBJ2-7 | NA | TRBV11-2 | TGTGCCAGCAGCCGTCTAAGGGACAGAGCCTACGAGCAGTACTTC | CASSRLRDRAYEQYF
16 | TRBD2 | TRBJ2-3 | NA | TRBV3-1/TRBV3-2 | TGTGCCAGCAGCCAAAGGGGAAGCGGGGGGACAGATACGCAGTATTTT | CASSQRGSGGTDTQYF
15 | TRBD1 | TRBJ1-1 | NA | TRBV3-1/TRBV3-2 | TGTGCCAGCAGCCCCACCGGGACAGGGGGCTCTGAAGCTTTCTTT | CASSPTGTGGSEAFF
15 | NA | TRBJ1-5 | NA | TRBV27 | TGTGCCAGCAGTTTGGTGGGCCTGGGCAATCAGCCCCAGCATTTT | CASSLVGLGNQPQHF
14 | NA | TRBJ1-1 | NA | TRBV28 | TGTGCCAGCAGCCTCAGGTTTCCGGCCACTGAAGCTTTCTTT | CASSLRFPATEAFF
13 | NA | TRBJ1-6 | once | TRBV6-1 | TGTGCCAGCAGTGAAGCGCTGGCCTCACCCCTCCACTTT | CASSEALASPLHF
13 | TRBD2 | TRBJ2-7 | NA | TRBV11-2 | TGTGCCAGCAGCGAACGGACTAGTTTTGGGCAGTACTTC | CASSERTSFGQYF
16 | NA | TRBJ2-3 | NA | TRBV2 | TGTGCCAGCAGTGAGACGGGGGATACTAGCACAGATACGCAGTATTTT | CASSETGDTSTDTQYF
14 | TRBD1 | TRBJ2-7 | NA | TRBV5-6 | TGTGCCAGCAGCCTCTACAGACAGGGGTACGAGCAGTACTTC | CASSLYRQGYEQYF
15 | NA | TRBJ1-6 | NA | TRBV7-2 | TGTGCCAGCAGCTTGCAGGGTTTGGACAATTCACCCCTCCACTTT | CASSLQGLDNSPLHF
16 | NA | TRBJ1-5 | NA | TRBV19 | TGTGCCAGTAGTATCGAGACGGGACTAGGCAATCAGCCCCAGCATTTT | CASSIETGLGNQPQHF
17 | NA | TRBJ2-2 | NA | TRBV12-2 | TGTGCAAGTCGCTTAGAACTAGCGGGCCGTAGCACCGGGGAGCTGTTTTTT | CASRLELAGRSTGELFF
15 | TRBD2 | TRBJ2-1 | few | TRBV11-3 | TGTGCCAGCAGCCGAGAGACCGGGAGGTACAATGAGCAGTTCTTC | CASSRETGRYNEQFF
15 | NA | TRBJ1-3 | NA | TRBV11-2 | TGTGCCAGCAGCTTAAGTTCCAGTTCTGGAAACACCATATATTTT | CASSLSSSSGNTIYF
15 | TRBD1 | TRBJ1-5 | NA | TRBV6-5 | TGTGCCAGCTGTATACAGGGGCAGAGTAATCAGCCCCAGCATTTT | CASCIQGQSNQPQHF